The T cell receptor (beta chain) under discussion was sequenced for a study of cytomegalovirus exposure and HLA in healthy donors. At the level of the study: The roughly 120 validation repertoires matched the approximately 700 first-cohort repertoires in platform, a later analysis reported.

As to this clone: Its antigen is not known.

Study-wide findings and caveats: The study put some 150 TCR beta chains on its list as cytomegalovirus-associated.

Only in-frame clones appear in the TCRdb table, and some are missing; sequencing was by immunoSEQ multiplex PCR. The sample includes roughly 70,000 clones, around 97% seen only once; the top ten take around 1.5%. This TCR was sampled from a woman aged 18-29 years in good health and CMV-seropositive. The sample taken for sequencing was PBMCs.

CDR3 region: CASSPGTSGYNEQFF. The CDR3 region has the DNA TGTGCCAGCAGCCCCGGGACTAGCGGTTACAATGAGCAGTTCTTC. V usage is TRBV7-3 and J usage is TRBJ2-1; TRBD2 aligns across 11 bases. With V trimmed by 5 bases and J by 4 bases, 4 bases remained unmatched. This CDR3 has 15 amino acids. Germline lookup yields CDR1 SGHTA and CDR2 FQGTGA.